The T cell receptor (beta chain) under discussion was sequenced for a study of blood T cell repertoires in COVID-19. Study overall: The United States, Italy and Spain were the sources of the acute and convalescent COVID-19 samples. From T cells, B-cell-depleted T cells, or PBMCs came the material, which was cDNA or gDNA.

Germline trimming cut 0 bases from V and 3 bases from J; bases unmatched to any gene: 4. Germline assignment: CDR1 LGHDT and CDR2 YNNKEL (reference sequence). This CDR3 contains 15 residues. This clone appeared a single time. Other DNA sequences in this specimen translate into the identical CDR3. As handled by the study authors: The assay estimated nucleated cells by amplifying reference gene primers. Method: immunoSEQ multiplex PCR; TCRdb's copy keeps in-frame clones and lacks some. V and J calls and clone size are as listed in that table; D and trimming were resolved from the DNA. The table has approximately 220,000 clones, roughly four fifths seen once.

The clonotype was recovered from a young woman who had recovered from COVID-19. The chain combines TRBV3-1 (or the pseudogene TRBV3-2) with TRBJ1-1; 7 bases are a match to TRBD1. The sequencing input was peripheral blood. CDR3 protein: CASSQEGTGDTEAFF. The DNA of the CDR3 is TGTGCCAGCAGCCAAGAAGGCACAGGGGACACTGAAGCTTTCTTT.